This T cell receptor (beta chain) is drawn from a study of blood T cell repertoires in COVID-19. Background on the study: Sites across the United States, Italy and Spain contributed samples from acute and convalescent COVID-19. In each case, the material was cDNA or gDNA derived from T cells, B-cell-depleted T cells, or PBMCs.

The authors' processing: Amplification from reference gene primers served as the basis for estimated nucleated cell counts. Data came from immunoSEQ multiplex PCR; TCRdb stores just in-frame clones and leaves some out. Clone size and the V and J calls come from that table; the DNA yielded D and trimming. Of around 310,000 clones in the sample, 89% are singletons; the top ten hold 9.5% to 15%. This CDR3 spans 11 amino acids. Germline values: CDR1 SGHAT, CDR2 FQNNGV. Trimming removed 6 bases from V and 6 bases from J, with 6 bases in between. V usage is TRBV11-2 and J usage is TRBJ1-3; tentative D call: TRBD1 (5 bases). The TCR originated in a woman aged 55 to 70 with acute or convalescent COVID-19. Sequences were obtained from peripheral blood. The CDR3 is CASRGLNTIYF. DNA for the CDR3: TGTGCCAGCAGGGGACTAAACACCATATATTTT.